This T cell receptor (beta chain) appears in the sequencing data of a study of T cell responses to AZD1222 COVID-19 vaccine. From germline, CDR1 is SGDLS and CDR2 YYNGEE. This CDR3 is built from 14 residues. V was trimmed by 4 bases and J by 0 bases, leaving 7 bases between them. The protocol was immunoSEQ multiplex PCR, while the TCRdb copy is restricted to in-frame clones and leaves out a portion. The sample holds approximately 140,000 clones; 90% to 95% are singletons and the top ten take roughly 5%. Note on this clone: Its target is not known.

Findings of the study overall: Baseline antibody screening turned up just a handful of seropositive AZD1222 recipients. The reported proportion of spike-specific TCRs targeting unmutated variant regions was nearly half. Most donors were white British and more were female, and clonal diversity was possibly underestimated.

The receptor comes from an adult in good health. The material sequenced was peripheral blood, taken on day 0 of AZD1222 vaccination. The J gene is TRBJ1-4, the V gene TRBV9; D might be TRBD1 (6 bases). The CDR3 here is CASSWTATNEKLFF. Here the CDR3 DNA reads TGTGCCAGCAGCTGGACAGCAACTAATGAAAAACTGTTTTTT.